This T cell receptor beta chain derives from a study of blood T cell repertoires in COVID-19. The method was immunoSEQ multiplex PCR; TCRdb's version includes in-frame clones alone and lacks a portion of them. The table includes approximately 180,000 clones, 80% to 95% detected once. Trimming left V 3 bases short and J 6 bases short, with 12 bases between. Germline-derived CDR1 and CDR2 are SGDLS and YYNGEE. The CDR3 sequence is 14 residues long. This clonotype was sampled from a man aged 45-65 years with acute or convalescent COVID-19. What was sequenced was peripheral blood. This sequence joins TRBV9 and TRBJ1-4; no firm D call. The CDR3 is CASSGQGGDEKLFF. CDR3 bases: TGTGCCAGCAGCGGTCAAGGCGGGGATGAAAAACTGTTTTTT.